A selection of T cell receptor beta chains follows, all from one sample in a study of T cell responses to AZD1222 COVID-19 vaccine. Profiling relied on immunoSEQ multiplex PCR, and the TCRdb table lists in-frame clones only, not all of them. The sample yields fewer than 200,000 clones, roughly 89% seen once. Material: peripheral blood, obtained on day 0 of AZD1222 vaccination. All receptors come from an adult in good health. Both conserved end residues are part of each CDR3. The order of the fields is V gene, CDR3 length, D gene, J gene, clone size, CDR3 DNA, CDR3 protein. The D gene is left open where the match is weak. Clone size is given for some rows only: seen once, a few or many times, or a class if the clone is expanded.

>TRBV30|17|TRBD1|TRBJ1-5|once
TGTGCCTGGAGTGTACGATCGGGACAGGGGTTGAATCAGCCCCAGCATTTT
CAWSVRSGQGLNQPQHF
>TRBV9|15|.|TRBJ1-6|.
TGTGCCAGCACCCCAGACAGCTCCTATAATTCACCCCTCCACTTT
CASTPDSSYNSPLHF
>TRBV5-1|15|.|TRBJ2-3|.
TGCGCCAGCAGCTTGGTGATGGGCCCCACAGATACGCAGTATTTT
CASSLVMGPTDTQYF
>TRBV19|15|TRBD2|TRBJ2-1|.
TGTGCCAGTAGTGCTACTAGCGGGAGTCTAGGTGAGCAGTTCTTC
CASSATSGSLGEQFF
>TRBV5-1|14|.|TRBJ1-2|.
TGCGCCAGCAGCTTGGTCGACGTTAACTATGGCTACACCTTC
CASSLVDVNYGYTF
>TRBV30|15|.|TRBJ1-1|.
TGTGCCTGGAGTGTCCCCGGGGGGATTAGGACTGAAGCTTTCTTT
CAWSVPGGIRTEAFF
>TRBV7-2|14|.|TRBJ2-3|.
TGTGCCAGCAGCTTCTCGGGGGATCAAGATACGCAGTATTTT
CASSFSGDQDTQYF
>TRBV11-3|19|TRBD2|TRBJ2-3|.
TGTGCCAGCAGCTTAGATGGGACTAGCGGAGCAACCCGCCGCGATACGCAGTATTTT
CASSLDGTSGATRRDTQYF
>TRBV3-1/TRBV3-2|15|.|TRBJ1-3|.
TGTGCCAGCAGCCAAGGGGGCAGCTCTGGAAACACCATATATTTT
CASSQGGSSGNTIYF
>TRBV5-5|15|.|TRBJ1-2|.
TGTGCCAGCAGCCCTGACCTCGGGAGGGCCTATGGCTACACCTTC
CASSPDLGRAYGYTF
>TRBV3-1/TRBV3-2|14|TRBD1|TRBJ2-2|.
TGTGCCAGCAGCTACGGGACAGGGGCCGGGGAGCTGTTTTTT
CASSYGTGAGELFF
>TRBV7-9|16|TRBD1|TRBJ1-4|.
TGTGCCAGCAGGCGGACAGGGGCCGCAACTAATGAAAAACTGTTTTTT
CASRRTGAATNEKLFF
>TRBV3-1/TRBV3-2|12|.|TRBJ1-4|.
TGTGCCAGCAGCTCAGGGGATGAAAAACTGTTTTTT
CASSSGDEKLFF
>TRBV4-3|14|.|TRBJ1-1|.
TGCGCCAGCAGCCAAGATTACAGCCTCACTGAAGCTTTCTTT
CASSQDYSLTEAFF
>TRBV24-1|11|.|TRBJ1-4|.
TGTGCCACCACGCCCGAGGCAAAACTGTTTTTT
CATTPEAKLFF
>TRBV5-1|15|TRBD1|TRBJ1-5|once
TGCGCCAGCAGCTCCCAGGGGGCCTTGGATCAGCCCCAGCATTTT
CASSSQGALDQPQHF
>TRBV5-6|14|TRBD1|TRBJ1-1|.
TGTGCCAGCAGCCAAGGACAGGGTACCACTGAAGCTTTCTTT
CASSQGQGTTEAFF
>TRBV19|13|TRBD1|TRBJ1-5|once
TGTGCCAGTGTGGACAGGCTAGGACAGCCCCAGCATTTT
CASVDRLGQPQHF
>TRBV19|15|TRBD1|TRBJ2-3|.
TGTGCCAGTAGTAGACCTGGGACAGGCACAGATACGCAGTATTTT
CASSRPGTGTDTQYF
>TRBV4-3|15|.|TRBJ1-1|.
TGCGCCAGCAGCCTAGGGCGGGCCCAGAACACTGAAGCTTTCTTT
CASSLGRAQNTEAFF
>TRBV11-2|15|.|TRBJ1-6|.
TGTGCCAGCAGCCTAGACAGGACTTATAATTCACCCCTCCACTTT
CASSLDRTYNSPLHF
>TRBV5-1|16|TRBD1|TRBJ1-4|.
TGCGCCAGCAGCCCTGTACTTGACAGGGTGGATGAAAAACTGTTTTTT
CASSPVLDRVDEKLFF
>TRBV9|19|TRBD2|TRBJ2-5|once
TGTGCCAGCAGCGCCACTACGGGACTAGCGGAAGGAGGTCAAGAGACCCAGTACTTC
CASSATTGLAEGGQETQYF
>TRBV2|13|TRBD2|TRBJ2-5|.
TGTGCCAGCAGTGAACCTAGCGGGGAGACCCAGTACTTC
CASSEPSGETQYF
>TRBV6-5|14|TRBD1|TRBJ1-5|.
TGTGCCAGCAGTCGGACAGGGTATGATCAGCCCCAGCATTTT
CASSRTGYDQPQHF
>TRBV13|12|TRBD1|TRBJ1-2|.
TGTGCCAGCAGCTTGGGACAGGGGGGCTACACCTTC
CASSLGQGGYTF
>TRBV24-1|14|.|TRBJ2-2|.
TGTGCCACCAGGGGCCAGGGGAACACCGGGGAGCTGTTTTTT
CATRGQGNTGELFF
>TRBV2|12|TRBD1|TRBJ2-5|.
TGTGCGGGGACAGCAGTTCAAGAGACCCAGTACTTC
CAGTAVQETQYF